The subject of this entry is one TCR beta chain. Its antigen is currently not known. The sample holds no much larger clone one base away, and base qualities are not on file. TCRbeta CDR3 regions were amplified from genomic DNA using the immunoSEQ Assay, a bias-controlled multiplex PCR. The original pipeline was this. Nucleated cell counts per sample were estimated from amplification of reference gene primers within the assay. To quantify the absolute abundance of each unique TCRbeta CDR3 rearrangement, sequence reads were collapsed and filtered. For each sample, productive Simpson clonality was calculated as the square root of Simpson's diversity index over productive rearrangements. Held by TCRdb, this immuneACCESS table contains in-frame sequences only and omits some clones. Under half of the omission traces to an unresolved V gene where checked; the cause of the rest is unknown. V, J and clone size are taken as reported in that table, and D and trimming were inferred from the DNA itself. The table for this sample lists about 120,000 clones; less than 90% of them were counted only once. The ten largest clones take up approximately 2.3% of the sample.

Collaborating institutions collected whole blood in K2EDTA tubes following their own protocols. For TCRbeta analysis, collaborators shipped samples as frozen whole blood, isolated PBMCs, or DNA extracted from either of those sample types. This sample is part of a study of blood T cell repertoires in COVID-19 (dated by TCRdb to the early 2020s). Describing the broader study: The collaborator samples originated in the United States, Italy and Spain and spanned the acute and convalescent phases of COVID-19. The repertoires were released in a freely available public database meant as a resource for research on the immune response to SARS-CoV-2. Where available, HLA class I and class II types were taken from metadata supplied by the sample provider and were not determined by assay-based typing. Subjects who had been exposed to COVID-19, were actively infected with it, or had recovered from it provided the deeply sampled blood TCRbeta repertoires that made up the dataset. The material from the prospective study consisted of cDNA or gDNA derived from T cells, B-cell-depleted T cells, or PBMCs. Nearly every sample came with metadata listing a de-identified subject ID, COVID-19 status, age in years and sex. Samples were obtained from the ongoing ImmuneRACE study (first 160 participants) and from 1,254 subjects provided by 6 global collaborators.

CDR1 and CDR2 are drawn from the germline V gene: LGHNA, YNFKEQ. Including cysteine and phenylalanine, the CDR3 has 16 amino acids. Left in the record is the CDR3 DNA by itself, 48 bases read in frame from the first base. Relative to germline, V is 0 bases shorter and J is 6 bases shorter, with 12 bases between their ends. Overall results and qualifications from the work: How much clinical and demographic metadata was included differed by source and by participant, and the metadata was provided uncurated.

The receptor's source is a man under 40 with acute or convalescent COVID-19. Sequencing was carried out using peripheral blood. The chain uses TRBV4-2 and TRBJ1-6, with TRBD1 perhaps the D gene, on 5 matching bases. The CDR3 region: CASSQEAGDRNSPLHF. The nucleotides are TGTGCCAGCAGCCAAGAGGCGGGGGATCGTAATTCACCCCTCCACTTT.